These 13 T cell receptor beta chains were sequenced from one sample in a study of early T cells in non-severe SARS-CoV-2 infection. A single record per CDR3 protein comes from TCRdb applying MiXCR to the 5' RACE reads. Seen here are under 75,000 distinct CDR3 sequences, roughly 13% observed once, and the top ten hold about 8.6%. Sequenced material: whole blood. Receptors originate from an adult who was a healthcare worker with PCR-confirmed SARS-CoV-2 infection or an uninfected control (not recorded which).

This clonotype was counted ten times or more. The chain combines TRBV24-1 with TRBJ2-2; D is undetermined. There are 13 residues in the CDR3. V was trimmed by 8 bases and J by 7 bases, leaving 13 bases between them. Germline loops: CDR1 KGHDR, CDR2 SFDVKD. This CDR3 is CATKANPGGELFF. The CDR3 bases are TGTGCCACCAAAGCTAACCCCGGCGGGGAGCTGTTTTTT.

The CDR3 protein is CSARRGIGTDTQYF. The CDR3 DNA is TGCAGCGCCCGCCGGGGGATCGGCACAGATACGCAGTATTTT. The gene calls are TRBV29-1 and TRBJ2-3; tentatively, D is TRBD2 (6 bases). CDR3 size: 14 residues. CDR1 and CDR2 (germline): SQVTM, ANQGSEA. V dropped 7 bases and J dropped 1 base, with 15 bases sitting between them.

There are a few counts of this clonotype. The chain carries TRBV10-3 and TRBJ2-7; 7 nucleotides align to TRBD2. The CDR3 totals 14 residues. Germline values: CDR1 ENHRY, CDR2 SYGVKD. V shed 2 bases and J 6 bases; nucleotides not matched to a gene: 7. CDR3 sequence (DNA): TGTGCCATCAGTGAGGCTAGCGGAATCTCCGAGCAGTACTTC. This gives the protein CAISEASGISEQYF.

The chain couples TRBV24-1 to TRBJ2-2; D unresolved. Germline assignment: CDR1 KGHDR and CDR2 SFDVKD. Trimming pared 5 bases from V and 2 bases from J, leaving 5 bases between. The CDR3 extends over 13 amino acids. The CDR3 here is CATSVHNTGELFF. CDR3 bases: TGTGCCACCAGTGTACACAACACCGGGGAGCTGTTTTTT.

This clonotype was detected only once. This chain connects TRBV28 to TRBJ2-2; 10 bases are shared with TRBD2. Germline CDR1 is MDHEN and CDR2 is SYDVKM. The V gene end was trimmed by 8 bases and the J gene end by 5 bases; junction bases not matched to a gene: 8. This CDR3 contains 15 residues. The CDR3: CASRPLAGVTGELFF. DNA for the CDR3: TGTGCCAGCCGCCCCCTAGCGGGAGTTACCGGGGAGCTGTTTTTT.

This clonotype was recorded a few times. The chain has TRBV28 and TRBJ2-2; D unclear. There are 12 residues in the CDR3. Germline assignment: CDR1 MDHEN and CDR2 SYDVKM. Trimming cost V 6 bases and J 4 bases, with 6 bases left between them. The CDR3 is CASRGGTGELFF. CDR3 in DNA: TGTGCCAGCAGGGGCGGCACCGGGGAGCTGTTTTTT.

In its sample, this clonotype was seen a few times. The chain combines TRBV6-6 with TRBJ2-2; D unresolved. Germline CDR1 MNHNY, CDR2 SVGAGI (reference sequence). The CDR3 consists of 16 residues. The V end was cut by 0 bases, the J end by 6 bases, with 14 bases between. The CDR3 loop is CASSYSKALSSGELFF. Here the CDR3 DNA reads TGTGCCAGCAGTTACTCGAAAGCCCTGAGCTCCGGGGAGCTGTTTTTT.

This clonotype was observed at least ten times. The chain combines TRBV11-2 with TRBJ2-2; D possibly corresponds to TRBD1 (6 bases). Trimming removed 5 bases at V and 1 base at J, with 11 bases between. Germline CDR1 and CDR2: SGHAT and FQNNGV. The CDR3 sequence is 15 residues long. CDR3 coding DNA: TGTGCCAGCAGCCCCGGGACAAGGAACACCGGGGAGCTGTTTTTT. Translation gives CASSPGTRNTGELFF. Drawing the rest from reference TRBV11-2 and TRBJ2-2, the complete variable domain is EAGVAQSPRYKIIEKRQSVAFWCNPISGHATLYWYQQILGQGPKLLIQFQNNGVVDDSQLPKDRFSAERLKGVDSTLKIQPAKLEDSAVYLCASSPGTRNTGELFFGEGSRLTVL.

This clonotype was counted a few times. In DNA, the CDR3 is TGTGCCATCAGGGGGGATTTCTACGAGCAGTACTTC. Its protein product is CAIRGDFYEQYF. This rearrangement joins TRBV10-3 to TRBJ2-7; D may be TRBD1 or TRBD2 (5 bases each). CDR3 length equals 12 residues. The V end was cut by 6 bases, the J end by 3 bases, with 9 bases between. Looked up from germline, CDR1 is ENHRY and CDR2 is SYGVKD.

The chain has TRBV25-1 and TRBJ2-5; 11 bases are a match to TRBD2. The J segment lost 2 bases and the V segment lost 7 bases, leaving 9 bases of the junction unmatched. CDR1 is MGHDK, CDR2 SYGVNS, per germline. The CDR3 is 16 amino acids. CDR3 sequence: CASTTRLAGLQETQYF. DNA for the CDR3: TGTGCCAGCACAACCCGACTAGCGGGATTACAAGAGACCCAGTACTTC.

This clonotype was counted ten times or more. The V call is TRBV28, the J call TRBJ1-6; D not certain. V was pared by 6 bases and J by 10 bases, with 16 bases between. The CDR3 loop spans 14 amino acids. Per the germline V gene, CDR1 is MDHEN and CDR2 is SYDVKM. This CDR3 is CASSYGESGSPLHF. Here the CDR3 DNA reads TGTGCCAGCAGCTACGGGGAATCAGGCTCACCCCTCCACTTT.

This clonotype was seen a handful of times. The rearrangement uses TRBV6-1 and TRBJ2-7; 7 nucleotides align to TRBD1. Germline values: CDR1 MNHNS, CDR2 SASEGT. The junction had 9 bases not matched to a gene; V was cut back by 10 bases and J by 3 bases. The CDR3 has 13 amino acids. The chain's CDR3 is CATRRTGIYEQYF. In nucleotides, the CDR3 is TGTGCCACCAGGAGGACAGGAATCTACGAGCAGTACTTC.

The chain uses TRBV28 and TRBJ2-7; TRBD2 might be the D (7 bases). CDR3 length: 14 residues. Deletions cut 3 bases from V and 5 bases from J, with 14 bases between. Germline loops: CDR1 MDHEN, CDR2 SYDVKM. Here the CDR3 reads CASSFGGGLDEQYF. The CDR3 bases are TGTGCCAGCAGTTTCGGCGGGGGCCTCGACGAGCAGTACTTC.